Included here is one T cell receptor (beta chain) sequence, with context. Using immunoSEQ multiplex PCR, the repertoire was profiled, and TCRdb retains in-frame clones only, with some absent. Here the sample spans about 210,000 clones, 75% to 90% being singletons. This sample is part of a study of blood T cell repertoires in COVID-19. Germline V gene sequence: CDR1 LNHNV, CDR2 YYDKDF (reference sequence). The CDR3 runs 15 residues. V lost 5 bases and J lost 5, with 18 bases in between. V and J are TRBV15 and TRBJ2-5; D might be TRBD2 (5 bases). The sequenced material came from peripheral blood. The sequence was obtained from a woman aged 35 to 49 with acute or convalescent COVID-19. As DNA, the CDR3 is TGTGCCACCAGCCCGCGGCGGGCCCTCGCGGAGACCCAGTACTTC. This translates into CATSPRRALAETQYF.